The T cell receptor (beta chain) under discussion was sequenced for a study of shared clonotypes between healthy human individuals. Study-wide results and caveats: A reduction in generation probabilities was seen for non-shared clonotypes relative to those shared by all four donors.

Here immunoSEQ multiplex PCR was the method, and the copy in TCRdb shows in-frame clones only, minus some. In the table there are 2.3 million or so clones, 80% to 95% of which are singletons. The CDR3 consists of 13 residues. V lost 7 bases, J lost 7 bases, and 9 bases stayed unmatched. Germline values: CDR1 SNHLY, CDR2 FYNNEI. As for this clone: The antigen is unknown.

The chain carries TRBV2 and TRBJ1-2; 7 nucleotides align to TRBD1. The source is a man younger than 35 in good health. Some clones in this sample may be carry-over from other donors' samples. Sequencing was carried out using naive CD4+ T cells from PBMCs. Subset described: CD45RA+ positively selected. The CDR3 spells CASITGDLAGYTF. Written as DNA, the CDR3 is TGTGCCAGCATAACAGGGGATCTTGCTGGCTACACCTTC.